Listed here are 32 T cell receptor beta chains from one sample, sequenced in a study of T cell responses to AZD1222 COVID-19 vaccine. Some clones are missing from TCRdb's copy, which holds only in-frame ones; the method was immunoSEQ multiplex PCR. The sample lists about 130,000 clones, 85% to 90% occurring once. Material: peripheral blood, obtained on day 0 of AZD1222 vaccination. The receptor source for this set is an adult in good health.

The V call is TRBV7-6, the J call TRBJ1-4; D may be TRBD1 (6 bases). Trimming removed 7 bases from V and 2 bases from J, with 14 bases in between. Germline CDR1 SGHVS, CDR2 FNYEAQ. The CDR3 length is 15 residues. The CDR3 coding sequence is TGTGCCAGCACCTCGGGGGGGGCGACTAATGAAAAACTGTTTTTT. As protein: CASTSGGATNEKLFF.

The chain is built from TRBV7-2 and TRBJ1-3, with TRBD1 matching 9 bases. The CDR3 runs to 14 residues. V lost 5 bases, J lost 7 bases, and 6 bases stayed unmatched. The germline V gene has CDR1 SGHTA and CDR2 FQGNSA. CDR3 protein: CASSLRTGENTIYF. DNA of the CDR3: TGTGCCAGCAGCCTCCGGACAGGGGAGAACACCATATATTTT.

This chain uses TRBV12-3 or TRBV12-4 with TRBJ1-1; D is perhaps TRBD1 (6 bases). CDR3 length: 13 amino acids. Between the trimmed V and J ends, which lost 2 bases and 7 bases, there was a span of 11 bases. The CDR3 sequence is CASSLTPGVEAFF. The CDR3 DNA reads TGTGCCAGCAGTTTAACTCCAGGGGTTGAAGCTTTCTTT.

The chain couples TRBV4-1 to TRBJ2-1, with 9 bases lining up with TRBD1. Trimming at V came to 2 bases and at J to 5 bases, leaving 7 bases not matched to a gene. CDR3 size: 16 residues. Germline CDR1 MGHRA, CDR2 YSYEKL. The CDR3 is CASSQPNRGQHNEQFF. CDR3 sequence (DNA): TGCGCCAGCAGCCAACCGAACAGGGGGCAACACAATGAGCAGTTCTTC.

The chain carries TRBV18 and TRBJ1-1, with D tentatively TRBD1 (5 bases). CDR1 is KGHSH, CDR2 LQKENI, per germline. The length of the CDR3 is 17 residues. Trimming took 0 bases from V and 0 from J, leaving 14 bases between them. The DNA for the CDR3 is TGTGCCAGCTCACCACCTGTAGGGGCCAGGATGAACACTGAAGCTTTCTTT. It specifies CASSPPVGARMNTEAFF.

This chain joins TRBV11-2 and TRBJ2-1; tentative D call: TRBD2 (5 bases). V lost 3 bases to trimming and J lost 1 base, with 7 bases between them. This CDR3 region has 14 residues. Germline assignment: CDR1 SGHAT and CDR2 FQNNGV. This chain's CDR3 is CASSLRGSYNEQFF. The DNA for the CDR3 is TGTGCCAGCAGCTTGCGCGGGTCCTACAATGAGCAGTTCTTC.

The chain carries TRBV4-2 and TRBJ1-1; 12 positions agree with TRBD1. V lost 0 bases to trimming and J lost 4 bases; unmatched junction nucleotides: 9. In germline, CDR1 is LGHNA, CDR2 YNFKEQ. This CDR3 is 18 amino acids long. CDR3 loop: CASSQDTGQGARGTEAFF. The CDR3 DNA reads as TGTGCCAGCAGCCAAGATACGGGACAGGGGGCGCGGGGCACTGAAGCTTTCTTT.

This clone has at least ten counts. The V call is TRBV5-1, the J call TRBJ2-7, with a possible D match to TRBD2 (5 bases). Trimming removed 3 bases at V and 0 bases at J, with 13 bases between. CDR3 length: 15 amino acids. Germline V CDR1 and CDR2: SGHRS, YFSETQ. The CDR3 coding sequence is TGCGCCAGCAGCTGGGTAGAGGGAGACTCCTACGAGCAGTACTTC. Translating gives CASSWVEGDSYEQYF.

The chain is built from TRBV7-3 and TRBJ1-1; 7 bases are a match to TRBD1. There are 13 residues in the CDR3. The germline CDR1 and CDR2 sequences are SGHTA and FQGTGA. V trimming: 4 bases; J trimming: 5 bases; junction bases outside the gene matches: 4. The CDR3 loop reads CASSSYRGTEAFF. The CDR3 nucleotides read TGTGCCAGCAGCTCGTACAGGGGAACTGAAGCTTTCTTT.

The chain combines TRBV19 with TRBJ2-1, with a tentative D call TRBD2 (7 bases). The CDR3 is 17 amino acids. V was trimmed by 5 bases and J by 1 base, leaving 18 bases between them. Germline CDR1 reads LNHDA; CDR2 reads SQIVND (reference sequence). In DNA form, the CDR3 reads TGTGCCAGTAGTCCAAGGGGGGGGCCTGTTTCCTACAATGAGCAGTTCTTC. Protein: CASSPRGGPVSYNEQFF.

The chain employs TRBV10-3 and TRBJ1-1; D gene unclear. The V gene's germline CDR1 is ENHRY and CDR2 SYGVKD. The CDR3 is made up of 12 amino acids. Deletions cut 4 bases from V and 6 bases from J, with 9 bases between. The CDR3 coding sequence is TGTGCCATCAGTGTGAGAGAATCTGAAGCTTTCTTT. Protein: CAISVRESEAFF.

The chain links TRBV19 to TRBJ2-1, with 10 bases matching TRBD2. This CDR3 contains 15 residues. Trimming removed 4 bases from V and 15 bases from J; junction bases left unmatched: 15. Germline CDR1 reads LNHDA; CDR2 reads SQIVND (reference sequence). Written as DNA, the CDR3 is TGTGCCAGTAGTACGGGTGGAGCGGGGGGGCCAGCATCGTTCTTC. Amino acid sequence: CASSTGGAGGPASFF.

The rearrangement links TRBV5-1 to TRBJ1-5; no reliable D call. Trimming shortened V by 1 base and J by 5 bases, and 10 bases separated the two germline ends. The germline V gene has CDR1 SGHRS and CDR2 YFSETQ. CDR3 length: 14 residues. The CDR3 DNA is TGCGCCAGCAGCTTGTGGGGATCCGATCAGCCCCAGCATTTT. Its translation is CASSLWGSDQPQHF. Full variable domain (remainder filled in from reference TRBV5-1 and TRBJ1-5): KAGVTQTPRYLIKTRGQQVTLSCSPISGHRSVSWYQQTPGQGLQFLFEYFSETQRNKGNFPGRFSGRQFSNSRSEMNVSTLELGDSALYLCASSLWGSDQPQHFGDGTRLSIL.

V usage is TRBV5-1 and J usage is TRBJ1-4; D is unresolved. There are 15 residues in the CDR3. V dropped 4 bases and J dropped 3 bases, with 13 bases sitting between them. Germline CDR1 reads SGHRS; CDR2 reads YFSETQ. For the CDR3, the DNA is TGCGCCAGCAGCATCGCCCCGGGTTCTAATGAAAAACTGTTTTTT. Amino acid sequence: CASSIAPGSNEKLFF.

The gene calls are TRBV4-2 and TRBJ2-7; D possibly corresponds to TRBD2 (6 bases). This CDR3 spans 17 amino acids. V was trimmed by 2 bases and J by 0 bases, leaving 17 bases between them. The germline V gene encodes CDR1 LGHNA and CDR2 YNFKEQ. The CDR3 loop is CASSQNIGIADSYEQYF. The CDR3, as DNA: TGTGCCAGCAGCCAAAATATCGGGATAGCGGACTCCTACGAGCAGTACTTC.

This chain uses TRBV11-2 with TRBJ2-2; 13 bases are shared with TRBD2. The CDR3 length is 17 residues. Unmatched junction bases numbered 9, after V lost 5 bases and J lost 6 bases. Germline-derived CDR1 and CDR2 are SGHAT and FQNNGV. The CDR3, as DNA: TGTGCCAGCAGCGCTCGACTAGCGGGAGGTTTGGCCGGGGAGCTGTTTTTT. Protein sequence: CASSARLAGGLAGELFF.

The CDR3: CASSRTGGEQFF. The DNA for the CDR3 is TGTGCCAGCAGCCGCACGGGTGGTGAGCAGTTCTTC. The chain links TRBV3-1 (or the pseudogene TRBV3-2) to TRBJ2-1; D is unclear. V was trimmed by 4 bases and J by 9 bases, leaving 10 bases between them. The V gene's germline CDR1 is LGHDT and CDR2 YNNKEL (reference sequence). The CDR3 consists of 12 residues.

The CDR3 region has the DNA TGTGCCAGCAGCCCCTCAGGGTCCCAGCCCCAGCATTTT. Translated, it gives CASSPSGSQPQHF. The rearrangement links TRBV9 to TRBJ1-5; D may be TRBD1 (5 bases). Between the trimmed V and J ends, which lost 4 bases and 7 bases, there was a span of 12 bases. This CDR3 region has 13 residues. The germline CDR1 and CDR2 sequences are SGDLS and YYNGEE.

To note about this clone: Other DNA sequences within the sample encode an identical CDR3. This sequence joins TRBV3-1 (or the pseudogene TRBV3-2) and TRBJ1-3; D uncertain. The CDR3 is 12 amino acids. V was clipped by 1 base and J by 3 bases, with 1 base between them. Germline CDR1 LGHDT, CDR2 YNNKEL (reference sequence). CDR3 in DNA: TGTGCCAGCAGCCAAGGTGGAAACACCATATATTTT. Its protein is CASSQGGNTIYF.

The chain joins TRBV5-6 to TRBJ1-5; TRBD1 might be the D (5 bases). The germline V gene has CDR1 SGHDT and CDR2 YYEEEE. The CDR3 is made up of 15 amino acids. V shed 4 bases and J shed 6 bases, with 17 bases lying between them. The CDR3 DNA reads TGTGCCAGCAGCCCGGGACTCTCGGAGGCTCAGCCCCAGCATTTT. Amino acid sequence: CASSPGLSEAQPQHF. The variable domain in full, completed from reference TRBV5-6 and TRBJ1-5, reads DAGVTQSPTHLIKTRGQQVTLRCSPKSGHDTVSWYQQALGQGPQFIFQYYEEEERQRGNFPDRFSGHQFPNYSSELNVNALLLGDSALYLCASSPGLSEAQPQHFGDGTRLSIL.

The V gene is TRBV29-1, the J gene TRBJ1-2; 8 bases match TRBD1. This CDR3 is 11 amino acids long. V was clipped by 7 bases and J by 8 bases; unmatched bases: 6. Germline V gene sequence: CDR1 SQVTM, CDR2 ANQGSEA. This chain's CDR3 is CSGRQGWGYTF. The DNA of the CDR3 is TGCAGCGGGCGACAGGGGTGGGGCTACACCTTC.

The J gene is TRBJ1-2, the V gene TRBV7-9; D unresolved. CDR1 and CDR2 from the germline V gene are SEHNR and FQNEAQ (reference sequence). CDR3 size: 15 residues. Trimming removed 0 bases at V and 8 bases at J, with 16 bases between. Here the CDR3 reads CASSLADGIGRGYTF. CDR3 nucleotide sequence: TGTGCCAGCAGCTTAGCAGATGGTATAGGGCGAGGCTACACCTTC.

V gene TRBV7-2 combines with J gene TRBJ1-3; D gene ambiguous. Trimming stripped 5 bases from V and 0 bases from J, with 14 bases between. Germline V gene sequence: CDR1 SGHTA, CDR2 FQGNSA. This CDR3 comprises 16 residues. This CDR3 is CASSVRTAISGNTIYF. CDR3 sequence (DNA): TGTGCCAGCAGCGTACGGACGGCGATCTCTGGAAACACCATATATTTT. Full variable domain (missing parts from reference TRBV7-2 and TRBJ1-3): GAGVSQSPSNKVTEKGKDVELRCDPISGHTALYWYRQSLGQGLEFLIYFQGNSAPDKSGLPSDRFSAERTGGSVSTLTIQRTQQEDSAVYLCASSVRTAISGNTIYFGEGSWLTVV.

This clone was counted ten times or more. V is TRBV7-8 and J is TRBJ1-2, with a weak D call TRBD1 (5 bases). The germline CDR1 and CDR2 sequences are SGHVS and FQNEAQ. The V gene lost 2 bases and the J gene lost 3 bases, with 10 bases spanning the gap. This CDR3 contains 14 residues. CDR3 amino acids: CASSLTTAYYGYTF. Written as DNA, the CDR3 is TGTGCCAGCAGCTTAACGACAGCCTACTATGGCTACACCTTC. The full variable domain, with the rest looked up from reference TRBV7-8 and TRBJ1-2, is GAGVSQSPRYKVAKRGQDVALRCDPISGHVSLFWYQQALGQGPEFLTYFQNEAQLDKSGLPSDRFFAERPEGSVSTLKIQRTQQEDSAVYLCASSLTTAYYGYTFGSGTRLTVV.

A remark on this clone: Mismatch with germline at one junction end may stem from a read error. The rearrangement links TRBV28 to TRBJ1-2, with 8 positions matching TRBD1. The V gene's germline CDR1 is MDHEN and CDR2 SYDVKM. The CDR3 is 13 residues long. This chain's CDR3 is CATQKPGQVTYHF. In DNA, the CDR3 is TGTGCCACCCAAAAACCGGGACAGGTAACCTACCACTTC.

This chain joins TRBV6-1 and TRBJ2-7; 9 nucleotides line up with TRBD1. V lost 4 bases to trimming and J lost 0 bases; unmatched junction nucleotides: 7. In germline, CDR1 is MNHNS, CDR2 SASEGT. The CDR3 covers 16 residues. The CDR3 loop is CASSARQGVVSYEQYF. CDR3 in DNA: TGTGCCAGCAGTGCTCGACAGGGGGTGGTCTCCTACGAGCAGTACTTC.

The chain carries TRBV6-5 and TRBJ1-6, with 7 bases identical to TRBD1. Germline V gene lookup returns CDR1 MNHEY and CDR2 SVGAGI. The CDR3 is 13 residues long. J gave up 4 bases and V 7 bases, and 1 base lay outside the gene matches. For the CDR3, the DNA is TGTGCCAGCACGGACAGGTATAATTCACCCCTCCACTTT. It is translated as CASTDRYNSPLHF.

This clone was counted once. J is TRBJ2-1 and V is TRBV6-5, with 9 bases lining up with TRBD2. V was pared by 6 bases and J by 6 bases, with 9 bases of the junction left unmatched. CDR3 length: 15 amino acids. CDR1 and CDR2 (germline): MNHEY, SVGAGI. CDR3 sequence: CASSRVGGRANEQFF. Here the CDR3 DNA reads TGTGCCAGCAGCCGTGTCGGCGGGAGGGCCAATGAGCAGTTCTTC.

This clone was observed many times. The chain employs TRBV3-1 (or the pseudogene TRBV3-2) and TRBJ1-6, with D possibly matching TRBD1 (6 bases). Per the germline V gene, CDR1 is LGHDT and CDR2 is YNNKEL (reference sequence). This CDR3 has 17 amino acids. V gave up 5 bases and J gave up 7 bases, with 21 bases separating them. The CDR3 loop is CASSGNSGTRRNSPLHF. CDR3 nucleotide sequence: TGTGCCAGCAGCGGAAACTCCGGGACAAGGAGAAATTCACCCCTCCACTTT.

The J gene is TRBJ1-2, the V gene TRBV15; TRBD1 aligns across 7 bases. CDR3 length equals 15 residues. J lost 4 bases, V lost 0 bases, and 5 bases had no gene match. CDR1 is LNHNV and CDR2 is YYDKDF in the germline V gene (reference sequence). CDR3 region: CATSRDRDRIYGYTF. The DNA of the CDR3 is TGTGCCACCAGCAGAGACCGGGACAGAATCTATGGCTACACCTTC.

DNA for the CDR3: TGTGCCAGCAGCTTGGCCTTTATTGGCTATGGCTACACCTTC. Encoded protein: CASSLAFIGYGYTF. The chain employs TRBV5-5 and TRBJ1-2; D is unresolved. V was cut by 0 bases and J by 4 bases, with 10 bases left in between. The V gene's germline CDR1 is SGHKS and CDR2 YYEKEE (reference sequence). The CDR3 loop spans 14 amino acids.

This chain uses TRBV29-1 with TRBJ2-5, with D maybe TRBD1 (6 bases). CDR1 and CDR2 from the germline V gene are SQVTM and ANQGSEA. The CDR3 has 13 residues. The V and J ends lost 7 bases and 7 bases respectively, with 19 bases between them. The CDR3 spells CSGLRDILGTQYF. In nucleotides, the CDR3 is TGCAGCGGTCTAAGGGACATCTTAGGGACCCAGTACTTC.